The next 6 T cell receptor beta chains were all read from a single sample in a study of OX40 agonist ivuxolimab in advanced cancers. The protocol was immunoSEQ multiplex PCR, while the TCRdb copy is restricted to in-frame clones and leaves out a portion. The sample consists of tens of thousands of clones, 87% of them appearing once. This sample comprised CD4+ or CD8+ T cells sorted from blood, obtained in a trial of the OX40 agonist ivuxolimab. The receptors were gathered from an adult with an advanced solid tumor such as melanoma, head and neck, liver or kidney cancer.

J is TRBJ1-2 and V is TRBV14; D not certain. The CDR3 is 13 residues long. The V and J ends lost 4 bases and 8 bases respectively, with 14 bases between them. Looked up from germline, CDR1 is SGHDN and CDR2 is FVKESK. The CDR3 reads CASSPLGSGGYTF. The DNA of the CDR3 is TGTGCCAGCAGCCCGTTGGGTTCGGGAGGCTACACCTTC. The full variable domain, with the rest looked up from reference TRBV14 and TRBJ1-2, is EAGVTQFPSHSVIEKGQTVTLRCDPISGHDNLYWYRRVMGKEIKFLLHFVKESKQDESGMPNNRFLAERTGGTYSTLKVQPAELEDSGVYFCASSPLGSGGYTFGSGTRLTVV.

The genes are TRBV29-1 and TRBJ1-2, with D perhaps matching TRBD1 (5 bases). CDR3 length equals 13 residues. The germline V and J ends were trimmed by 4 bases and 4 bases, with 13 bases remaining between them. CDR1 is SQVTM, CDR2 ANQGSEA, per germline. This CDR3 is CSVAPGGGYGYTF. The CDR3, as DNA: TGCAGCGTTGCCCCGGGGGGGGGCTATGGCTACACCTTC.

The genes are TRBV6-1 and TRBJ2-7; TRBD2 agrees at 9 bases. The CDR3 length is 15 residues. The trim removed 5 bases at V and 6 bases at J, leaving 11 bases unmatched. Germline CDR1 and CDR2: MNHNS and SASEGT. In nucleotides, the CDR3 is TGTGCCAGCAGTAAACCGGGACTAGCTATTGGCGAGCAGTACTTC. Residues: CASSKPGLAIGEQYF.

This clone was observed a handful of times. The chain couples TRBV30 to TRBJ2-3; 8 bases agree with TRBD2. CDR1 and CDR2 (germline): GTSNPN, SVGIG (reference sequence). V gave up 0 bases and J gave up 2 bases; unmatched junction bases: 4. This CDR3 has 15 amino acids. The CDR3: CAWSVGRGVTDTQYF. The DNA of the CDR3 is TGTGCCTGGAGTGTAGGGCGGGGGGTCACAGATACGCAGTATTTT.

This clone has only one observation. This chain connects TRBV30 to TRBJ1-1, with TRBD1 as a possible D gene (6 bases). This CDR3 has 15 residues. Trimming removed 0 bases from V and 11 bases from J, with 22 bases in between. Germline V CDR1 and CDR2: GTSNPN, SVGIG (reference sequence). In DNA, the CDR3 is TGTGCCTGGAGTGTAAAGGGGAATTTGGGTAGGGGGGCTTTCTTT. Its translation: CAWSVKGNLGRGAFF.

The genes are TRBV12-2 and TRBJ2-5; TRBD2, the D gene given by the table, was not confirmed from the DNA. TRBV12-2 is a pseudogene. The CDR3 spans 15 residues. The CDR3 region has the DNA TGTGCAAGTCGCTTAGGCGGGGGGTGGGGAGAGACCCAGTACTTC. Translating it yields CASRLGGGWGETQYF.